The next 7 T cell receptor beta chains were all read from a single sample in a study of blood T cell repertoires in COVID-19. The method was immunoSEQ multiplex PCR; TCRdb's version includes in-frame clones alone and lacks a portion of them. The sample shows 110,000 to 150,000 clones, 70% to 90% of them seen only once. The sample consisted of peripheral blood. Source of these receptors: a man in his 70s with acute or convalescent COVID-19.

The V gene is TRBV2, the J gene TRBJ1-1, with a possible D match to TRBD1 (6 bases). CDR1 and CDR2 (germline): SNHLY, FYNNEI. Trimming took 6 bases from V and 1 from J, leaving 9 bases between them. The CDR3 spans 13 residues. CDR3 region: CASSKQGNTEAFF. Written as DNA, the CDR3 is TGTGCCAGCAGCAAACAGGGGAACACTGAAGCTTTCTTT. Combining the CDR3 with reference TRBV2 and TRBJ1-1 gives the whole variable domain EPEVTQTPSHQVTQMGQEVILRCVPISNHLYFYWYRQILGQKVEFLVSFYNNEISEKSEIFDDQFSVERPDGSNFTLKIRSTKLEDSAMYFCASSKQGNTEAFFGQGTRLTVV.

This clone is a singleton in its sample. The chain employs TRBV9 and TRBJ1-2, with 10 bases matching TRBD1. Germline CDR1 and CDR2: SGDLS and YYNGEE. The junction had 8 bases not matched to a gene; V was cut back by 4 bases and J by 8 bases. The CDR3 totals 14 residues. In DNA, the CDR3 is TGTGCCAGCAGCCCAGGGGACAGGGGAAGAGGCTACACCTTC. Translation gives CASSPGDRGRGYTF. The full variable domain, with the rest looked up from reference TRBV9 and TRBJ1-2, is DSGVTQTPKHLITATGQRVTLRCSPRSGDLSVYWYQQSLDQGLQFLIQYYNGEERAKGNILERFSAQQFPDLHSELNLSSLELGDSALYFCASSPGDRGRGYTFGSGTRLTVV.

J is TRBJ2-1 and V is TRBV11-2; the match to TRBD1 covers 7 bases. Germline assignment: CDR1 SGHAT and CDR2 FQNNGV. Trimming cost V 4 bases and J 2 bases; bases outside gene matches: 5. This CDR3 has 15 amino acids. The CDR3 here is CASSSSGQTYNEQFF. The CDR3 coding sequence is TGTGCCAGCAGCTCGTCGGGACAGACCTACAATGAGCAGTTCTTC.

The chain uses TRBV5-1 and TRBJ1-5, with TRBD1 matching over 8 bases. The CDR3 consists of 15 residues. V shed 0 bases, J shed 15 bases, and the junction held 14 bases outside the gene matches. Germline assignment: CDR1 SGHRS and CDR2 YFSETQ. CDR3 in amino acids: CASSLAGGQGGVWHF. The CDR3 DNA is TGCGCCAGCAGCTTGGCCGGAGGACAGGGCGGAGTTTGGCATTTT. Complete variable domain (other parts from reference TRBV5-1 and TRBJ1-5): KAGVTQTPRYLIKTRGQQVTLSCSPISGHRSVSWYQQTPGQGLQFLFEYFSETQRNKGNFPGRFSGRQFSNSRSEMNVSTLELGDSALYLCASSLAGGQGGVWHFGDGTRLSIL.

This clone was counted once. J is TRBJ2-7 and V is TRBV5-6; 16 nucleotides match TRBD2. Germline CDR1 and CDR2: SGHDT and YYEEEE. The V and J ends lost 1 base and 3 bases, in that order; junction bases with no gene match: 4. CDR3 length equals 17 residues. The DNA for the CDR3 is TGTGCCAGCAGCTTGTCGGGACTAGCGGGAGGGGTCTACGAGCAGTACTTC. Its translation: CASSLSGLAGGVYEQYF.

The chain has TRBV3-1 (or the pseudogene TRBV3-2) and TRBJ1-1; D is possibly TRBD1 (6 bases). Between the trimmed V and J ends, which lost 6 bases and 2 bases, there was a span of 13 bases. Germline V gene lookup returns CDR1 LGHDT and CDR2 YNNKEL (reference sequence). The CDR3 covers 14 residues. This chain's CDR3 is CASSPMGANTEAFF. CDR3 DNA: TGTGCCAGCAGTCCGATGGGGGCTAACACTGAAGCTTTCTTT.

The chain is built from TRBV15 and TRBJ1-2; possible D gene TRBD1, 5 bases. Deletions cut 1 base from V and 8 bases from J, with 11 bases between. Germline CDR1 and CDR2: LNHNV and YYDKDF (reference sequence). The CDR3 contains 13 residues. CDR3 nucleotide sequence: TGTGCCACCAGCAGAGGGGGCCTAGTCGGCTACACCTTC. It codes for CATSRGGLVGYTF. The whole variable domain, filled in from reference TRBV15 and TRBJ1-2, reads DAMVIQNPRYQVTQFGKPVTLSCSQTLNHNVMYWYQQKSSQAPKLLFHYYDKDFNNEADTPDNFQSRRPNTSFCFLDIRSPGLGDTAMYLCATSRGGLVGYTFGSGTRLTVV.